The text below deals with one T cell receptor (beta chain). This clone showed up just a few times. Its cognate antigen has yet to be identified. No qualities accompany the bases; no much larger clone lies one base away. The sample's time point label, decoded: naive CD8 control sorted from an acute-time-point sample. Enrolled in the Montreal Hepatitis C Cohort (HEPCO) in Canada, the donors were people who inject drugs, and these donors were followed every 3 months. Acute primary HCV infection was defined as a positive HCV RNA or antibody test that came after a negative test within the prior 24 weeks. Surface staining used CD3, CD8 and CD45RO antibodies, with an aqua fixable dye to exclude dead cells. The cohort included roughly eight spontaneous resolvers, defined as subjects with HCV RNA clearance within 24 weeks. Once thawed from cryostorage, peripheral blood mononuclear cells underwent negative selection via the MACS CD8+ T cell Isolation Kit to obtain CD8+ T cells. Sorting of the cells was done on a BD FACSAria II cell sorter.

The FACS-sorted cells had their genomic DNA extracted, and the commercial immunoSEQ service was used to sequence the TCRbeta chains. In the authors' own workflow: Repertoire data were analyzed with ImmunoSEQ Analyzer software v3.0 and R v3.5.1. Only productive rearrangements were analyzed, because any sequences with stop codons or out-of-frame rearrangements were filtered out. The sequencing provider supplied the Simpson diversity, Shannon entropy, CDR3 length and nucleotide addition metrics. Based on frequency, clonotypes were placed into dominant, sub-dominant, low or lowest abundance groups, and clonotypes under 0.1% were left out of most analyses. A CDR3 amino acid clonotype was designated public if detected in at least two subjects at a cumulative frequency of at least 0.5%. TCRdb mirrors the immuneACCESS table, restricted to in-frame sequences. Some clones are absent from its copies; in checked studies, under half trace to an unresolved V gene, and the reason for the others is unknown. V, J and clone size are those of that table, while D and trimming were read from the DNA. A total of over 30,000 clones appear in this sample, 70% to 90% of them only once. The ten biggest clones cover around 9.9% of the sample.

These data come from a study of CD8 T cells in acute hepatitis C reinfection (dated by TCRdb to about 2021). A note on the overall study: This study examined the TCRbeta repertoire of CD8+ T cells that recognize the HCV NS3-1073 epitope, both during acute infection and after viral clearance. A few spontaneous resolvers provided paired acute and follow-up samples.

General study outcomes and caveats: CDR3 sequences shared with other epitopes were rarely observed, and exact matching may have been limited by differing sequencing approaches. Roughly 13 public clonotypes were identified irrespective of outcome, and one of the public clonotypes used V04-02/J02-02. TRBV04 and TRBV06 gene families were preferentially used in all groups, and this usage was not explained by overrepresentation in the naive pool. Diversity in the NS3-1073 specific repertoires was high, and no significant differences in diversity emerged among acute resolver, follow-up resolver and acute chronic samples. Because bulk sequencing was performed on the TCRbeta chain only, alphabeta pairing of public clonotypes could not be determined. NS3-1073 specific cells were too rare to sort in chronically infected subjects, so no follow-up repertoires exist for those subjects.

Reading from cysteine to phenylalanine, the CDR3 counts 14 amino acids. Only the CDR3 DNA stays, 42 bases, in frame from base 1. CDR1 and CDR2 are drawn from the germline V gene: MNHNS, SASEGT. V is shortened by 0 bases, J by 6 bases, and the region joining them spans 9 bases. Specimen: naive CD8+ T cells from PBMCs. The intended sense of this specimen's cell subset or site label: sorted total naive CD45RO-negative CD8+ T cells. The clonotype originates from a young woman who spontaneously cleared hepatitis C infection. The chain is encoded by TRBV6-1 joined to TRBJ1-5, with no confidently assigned D gene. For the CDR3, the sequence is CASSEALPVQPQHF. The DNA is as follows: TGTGCCAGCAGTGAAGCGCTTCCTGTTCAGCCCCAGCATTTT.